This T cell receptor (beta chain) was retrieved from a study of beta chain features in type 1 diabetes. Worth noting for this clone: Its target is unknown.

The study, taken as a whole, reports: Shorter TCRB CDR3s, moderately but significantly so, were found in Type 1 diabetes patients in all four CD4+ subsets. Compared with healthy donors, patients appeared to share more similar naive, central memory and regulatory TCRB repertoires.

All sorted populations exceeded 98% purity. Reverse transcribing all isolated RNA meant expressed TCRB transcripts were sequenced. Sequenced by immunoSEQ multiplex PCR; TCRdb stores in-frame clones only, minus some. The table lists approximately 70,000 clones, about 50% of them singletons. The receptor was derived from a man aged 25-45 years with type 1 diabetes. The sequenced sample consisted of central memory CD4+ T cells from blood.

This chain's CDR3 is CASSLGGLSWNEQFF. CDR3 bases: TGTGCCAGCAGCTTAGGTGGTCTTAGCTGGAATGAGCAGTTCTTC. The V gene is TRBV11-3, the J gene TRBJ2-1; D is undetermined. The CDR3 is made up of 15 amino acids. Germline V gives CDR1 SGHNT, CDR2 YENEEA. V was shortened by 1 base and J by 7 bases, with 14 bases between the two germline ends.